The 10 T cell receptor beta chains in this list originate from one sample, sequenced in a study of blood T cell repertoires in COVID-19 (dated by TCRdb to the early 2020s). Receptors were amplified or captured by the immunoSEQ multiplex PCR assay. Not all clones reach the TCRdb copy of this immuneACCESS table, which keeps in-frame sequences only. Checked studies attribute under half of the gap to unresolved V genes and leave the rest unexplained. Here the sample has around 190,000 clones; around 85% occur a single time. The ten most abundant clones make up around 12% of the sample. The specimen sequenced was peripheral blood. Receptor source: a woman aged 50 to 65 with acute or convalescent COVID-19.

This clone has just one count. The rearrangement joins TRBV5-6 to TRBJ2-3; tentative D call: TRBD2 (5 bases). The CDR3 covers 16 residues. The V end lost 1 base, the J end lost 3 bases, and 15 bases lay between the germline ends. Germline-derived CDR1 and CDR2 are SGHDT and YYEEEE. The CDR3 nucleotides are TGTGCCAGCAGCTTGATGAGAGGGAGAGAGACAGATACGCAGTATTTT. Amino acid sequence: CASSLMRGRETDTQYF.

This clone was observed a handful of times. V gene TRBV15 combines with J gene TRBJ1-3; 7 bases align to TRBD1. J gave up 4 bases and V 0 bases, and 9 bases lay outside the gene matches. The CDR3 contains 17 residues. Germline V gene sequence: CDR1 LNHNV, CDR2 YYDKDF (reference sequence). The CDR3 DNA reads as TGTGCCACCAGCAGAGATAAAGGGCAGGGGGGCGGAAACACCATATATTTT. This gives the protein CATSRDKGQGGGNTIYF.

The chain uses TRBV18 and TRBJ1-3; 8 bases line up with TRBD1. The germline CDR1 and CDR2 sequences are KGHSH and LQKENI. V was clipped by 4 bases and J by 0 bases; unmatched bases: 5. The CDR3 has 16 residues. Written as DNA, the CDR3 is TGTGCCAGCTCACTCTCGGGACAGGTCTCTGGAAACACCATATATTTT. Its protein is CASSLSGQVSGNTIYF.

The chain recombines TRBV5-4 with TRBJ2-1, with D possibly being TRBD1 (5 bases). Germline V CDR1 and CDR2: SGHNT, YYREEE (reference sequence). V gave up 7 bases and J gave up 6 bases, with 8 bases separating them. This CDR3 comprises 11 residues. Written as DNA, the CDR3 is TGTGCCAGCTGGGGCTCCAATGAGCAGTTCTTC. This encodes CASWGSNEQFF.

The gene calls are TRBV28 and TRBJ2-6; D unresolved. Germline values: CDR1 MDHEN, CDR2 SYDVKM. Trimming stripped 3 bases from V and 0 bases from J, with 6 bases between. The CDR3 consists of 15 residues. For the CDR3, the DNA is TGTGCCAGCAGTTTTGAGGTCTCTGGGGCCAACGTCCTGACTTTC. Protein: CASSFEVSGANVLTF.

V usage is TRBV28 and J usage is TRBJ1-2; 7 nucleotides line up with TRBD1. Germline CDR1 and CDR2: MDHEN and SYDVKM. This CDR3 region has 14 residues. The ends lost 5 bases at V and 0 bases at J; junction bases unmatched: 3. CDR3: CASSPTGTNYGYTF. The CDR3 bases are TGTGCCAGCAGTCCGACAGGGACTAACTATGGCTACACCTTC.

This clone appeared a few times. The gene calls are TRBV7-2 and TRBJ1-5; possibly TRBD1 for D (5 bases). The CDR3 is made up of 14 amino acids. The V gene lost 4 bases and the J gene lost 3 bases, with 10 bases spanning the gap. CDR1 and CDR2 from the germline V gene are SGHTA and FQGNSA. CDR3 in amino acids: CASSSRVLNQPQHF. The CDR3 region has the DNA TGTGCCAGCAGCTCCAGGGTACTCAATCAGCCCCAGCATTTT.

The rearrangement joins TRBV19 to TRBJ2-2; D possibly corresponds to TRBD2 (6 bases). The CDR3 runs 14 residues. Germline CDR1 and CDR2: LNHDA and SQIVND (reference sequence). Trimming shortened V by 3 bases and J by 4 bases, and 9 bases separated the two germline ends. Here the CDR3 reads CASSIGRSTGELFF. The DNA for the CDR3 is TGTGCCAGTAGTATTGGGAGGAGCACCGGGGAGCTGTTTTTT.

The V and J genes are TRBV5-4 and TRBJ2-1; possible D gene TRBD1, 7 bases. Germline V CDR1 and CDR2: SGHNT, YYREEE (reference sequence). V was trimmed by 0 bases and J by 2 bases, leaving 12 bases between them. CDR3 length: 16 amino acids. The CDR3 sequence is CASSLGSRGAYNEQFF. CDR3 DNA: TGTGCCAGCAGCTTGGGTAGCAGGGGGGCCTACAATGAGCAGTTCTTC.

This clone occurred once. V gene TRBV5-1 combines with J gene TRBJ1-1; D is unclear. CDR1 and CDR2 from the germline V gene are SGHRS and YFSETQ. Trimming left V 4 bases short and J 5 bases short, with 12 bases between. This CDR3 is built from 13 residues. Written as DNA, the CDR3 is TGCGCCAGCAGCAAACTCATCGGTACTGAAGCTTTCTTT. Translating gives CASSKLIGTEAFF.